The rows below give T cell receptor beta chains drawn from one sample of a study of cytomegalovirus exposure and HLA in healthy donors. Method: immunoSEQ multiplex PCR; TCRdb's copy keeps in-frame clones and lacks some. The data contain 200,000 to 250,000 clones, 76% of them seen just once; the ten biggest clones take up approximately 0.63%. Sequencing was performed on PBMCs. These receptor sequences come from a man aged 18 to 30 in good health and CMV-seronegative. Each CDR3 is given with its conserved first and last residue. A D gene is named only where the DNA matches it firmly. Clone size, where shown, is once, few, many, or a class for clones that have expanded.

clone_size: -; j_call: TRBJ1-1; d_call: -; v_call: TRBV14; cdr3_aa: CASSRRSPQGAFF; cdr3_nt: TGTGCCAGCAGCCGGCGTTCCCCCCAGGGGGCTTTCTTT
clone_size: few; j_call: TRBJ1-1; d_call: -; v_call: TRBV7-2; cdr3_aa: CASSRGGTEAFF; cdr3_nt: TGTGCCAGCAGCCGAGGAGGGACTGAAGCTTTCTTT
clone_size: -; j_call: TRBJ2-2; d_call: -; v_call: TRBV9; cdr3_aa: CASSYTTGRGTGELFF; cdr3_nt: TGTGCCAGCAGCTATACGACAGGACGGGGCACCGGGGAGCTGTTTTTT
clone_size: -; j_call: TRBJ1-2; d_call: TRBD1; v_call: TRBV6-6; cdr3_aa: CASSQGQGLRGYGYTF; cdr3_nt: TGTGCCAGCAGTCAGGGACAGGGGCTTAGAGGGTATGGCTACACCTTC
clone_size: few; j_call: TRBJ1-3; d_call: -; v_call: TRBV6-1; cdr3_aa: CASSGFGATTIYF; cdr3_nt: TGTGCCAGCAGTGGGTTCGGAGCCACCACCATATATTTT
clone_size: -; j_call: TRBJ2-7; d_call: TRBD1; v_call: TRBV27; cdr3_aa: CASNRQGAHYEQYF; cdr3_nt: TGTGCCAGCAACCGACAGGGGGCGCATTACGAGCAGTACTTC
clone_size: -; j_call: TRBJ2-1; d_call: -; v_call: TRBV7-9; cdr3_aa: CASSLQGNEQFF; cdr3_nt: TGTGCCAGCAGCCTACAGGGAAATGAGCAGTTCTTC
clone_size: few; j_call: TRBJ2-3; d_call: TRBD2; v_call: TRBV19; cdr3_aa: CASSPEGRGGGDTQYF; cdr3_nt: TGTGCCAGTAGTCCCGAAGGTCGGGGGGGCGGCGATACGCAGTATTTT
clone_size: once; j_call: TRBJ1-5; d_call: -; v_call: TRBV15; cdr3_aa: CATSRDLAIANQPQHF; cdr3_nt: TGTGCCACCAGCAGAGATCTGGCAATAGCAAATCAGCCCCAGCATTTT
clone_size: few; j_call: TRBJ2-3; d_call: TRBD2; v_call: TRBV27; cdr3_aa: CASSPMGLAGVTQYF; cdr3_nt: TGTGCCAGCAGTCCCATGGGGCTAGCGGGAGTCACGCAGTATTTT
clone_size: once; j_call: TRBJ2-7; d_call: -; v_call: TRBV9; cdr3_aa: CASRDRAGHRSYF; cdr3_nt: TGTGCCAGCAGAGACAGAGCGGGCCATCGGTCGTACTTC
clone_size: -; j_call: TRBJ2-3; d_call: TRBD1; v_call: TRBV5-1; cdr3_aa: CASSDPGQGSDTQYF; cdr3_nt: TGCGCCAGCAGCGACCCGGGACAGGGCTCAGATACGCAGTATTTT
clone_size: -; j_call: TRBJ1-6; d_call: -; v_call: TRBV5-6; cdr3_aa: CASSSPTGSSPLHF; cdr3_nt: TGTGCCAGCAGCTCCCCCACAGGGTCTTCACCCCTCCACTTT
clone_size: -; j_call: TRBJ2-1; d_call: TRBD2; v_call: TRBV2; cdr3_aa: CASKYGRGTYNEQFF; cdr3_nt: TGTGCCAGCAAGTACGGGAGGGGCACCTACAATGAGCAGTTCTTC
clone_size: -; j_call: TRBJ2-2; d_call: TRBD2; v_call: TRBV2; cdr3_aa: CASSVLAGGTGELFF; cdr3_nt: TGTGCCAGCAGTGTACTAGCGGGGGGAACCGGGGAGCTGTTTTTT
clone_size: -; j_call: TRBJ2-7; d_call: TRBD1; v_call: TRBV30; cdr3_aa: CAWKGAEEQYF; cdr3_nt: TGTGCCTGGAAGGGGGCCGAGGAGCAGTACTTC
clone_size: -; j_call: TRBJ1-1; d_call: -; v_call: TRBV9; cdr3_aa: CASSVGLRGSDTEAFF; cdr3_nt: TGTGCCAGCAGCGTAGGGCTCAGGGGATCTGACACTGAAGCTTTCTTT
clone_size: -; j_call: TRBJ1-1; d_call: -; v_call: TRBV6-5; cdr3_aa: CASSRDRMGDTEAFF; cdr3_nt: TGTGCCAGCAGTAGAGACAGGATGGGAGACACTGAAGCTTTCTTT
clone_size: -; j_call: TRBJ2-1; d_call: TRBD1; v_call: TRBV5-1; cdr3_aa: CASSWDRGNEQFF; cdr3_nt: TGCGCCAGCAGCTGGGACAGGGGCAATGAGCAGTTCTTC
clone_size: -; j_call: TRBJ2-3; d_call: TRBD1; v_call: TRBV25-1; cdr3_aa: CASATNRGGKSSTDTQYF; cdr3_nt: TGTGCCAGCGCAACGAACAGGGGTGGGAAAAGTAGCACAGATACGCAGTATTTT
clone_size: -; j_call: TRBJ1-5; d_call: TRBD1; v_call: TRBV27; cdr3_aa: CAGSTLQGGEWSQHF; cdr3_nt: TGTGCCGGCAGCACCCTCCAAGGGGGCGAATGGTCCCAGCATTTT
clone_size: -; j_call: TRBJ1-1; d_call: -; v_call: TRBV19; cdr3_aa: CARGVPTENTEAFF; cdr3_nt: TGTGCCAGGGGAGTTCCTACAGAGAACACTGAAGCTTTCTTT
clone_size: -; j_call: TRBJ2-7; d_call: TRBD2; v_call: TRBV15; cdr3_aa: CATRPASGGSYEQYF; cdr3_nt: TGTGCCACCAGGCCTGCTAGCGGGGGCTCCTACGAGCAGTACTTC
clone_size: -; j_call: TRBJ2-1; d_call: TRBD1; v_call: TRBV14; cdr3_aa: CASSYRIRDSEQFF; cdr3_nt: TGTGCCAGCAGCTACCGCATCAGGGACAGCGAGCAGTTCTTC
clone_size: -; j_call: TRBJ2-3; d_call: -; v_call: TRBV5-4; cdr3_aa: CASSSRSGRVADTQYF; cdr3_nt: TGTGCCAGCAGCTCCCGGTCCGGGAGAGTGGCAGATACGCAGTATTTT
clone_size: -; j_call: TRBJ1-6; d_call: -; v_call: TRBV28; cdr3_aa: CASSPNNSPLHF; cdr3_nt: TGTGCCAGCAGTCCAAATAATTCACCCCTCCACTTT
clone_size: -; j_call: TRBJ1-2; d_call: -; v_call: TRBV10-3; cdr3_aa: CATTASQGNYGYTF; cdr3_nt: TGTGCCACCACCGCCTCTCAGGGGAACTATGGCTACACCTTC
clone_size: -; j_call: TRBJ2-7; d_call: -; v_call: TRBV6-5; cdr3_aa: CASSYGGSLLYEQYF; cdr3_nt: TGTGCCAGCAGTTACGGGGGGTCTTTATTGTACGAGCAGTACTTC
clone_size: -; j_call: TRBJ2-5; d_call: TRBD2; v_call: TRBV4-2; cdr3_aa: CASSQGTSGRSTAETQYF; cdr3_nt: TGTGCCAGCAGCCAAGGGACTAGCGGGAGAAGTACCGCGGAGACCCAGTACTTC
clone_size: once; j_call: TRBJ2-7; d_call: -; v_call: TRBV7-8; cdr3_aa: CASSLVPDSNYEQYF; cdr3_nt: TGTGCCAGCAGCTTAGTCCCAGACAGCAACTACGAGCAGTACTTC
clone_size: few; j_call: TRBJ2-5; d_call: -; v_call: TRBV5-6; cdr3_aa: CASSRQVGETQYF; cdr3_nt: TGTGCCAGCAGCCGACAGGTGGGGGAGACCCAGTACTTC
clone_size: -; j_call: TRBJ2-1; d_call: TRBD1; v_call: TRBV7-2; cdr3_aa: CASSSGGLLYEQFF; cdr3_nt: TGTGCCAGCAGCTCAGGGGGCCTTTTGTATGAGCAGTTCTTC
clone_size: -; j_call: TRBJ2-3; d_call: -; v_call: TRBV4-1; cdr3_aa: CASSGDPSTDTQYF; cdr3_nt: TGCGCCAGTTCGGGAGACCCTAGCACAGATACGCAGTATTTT
clone_size: -; j_call: TRBJ2-2; d_call: TRBD2; v_call: TRBV6-6; cdr3_aa: CASSFGGGTGELFF; cdr3_nt: TGTGCCAGCAGTTTTGGGGGGGGCACCGGGGAGCTGTTTTTT
clone_size: -; j_call: TRBJ1-4; d_call: -; v_call: TRBV6-5; cdr3_aa: CASSLGHSLGEKLFF; cdr3_nt: TGTGCCAGCAGTCTGGGACATTCCTTGGGTGAAAAACTGTTTTTT
clone_size: -; j_call: TRBJ2-5; d_call: TRBD2; v_call: TRBV5-1; cdr3_aa: CASSLGVAGDLETQYF; cdr3_nt: TGCGCCAGCAGCTTGGGGGTAGCGGGAGACCTGGAGACCCAGTACTTC
clone_size: -; j_call: TRBJ2-3; d_call: -; v_call: TRBV5-4; cdr3_aa: CASSLGSGEVDTQYF; cdr3_nt: TGTGCCAGCAGCTTGGGTTCGGGAGAGGTAGATACGCAGTATTTT
clone_size: -; j_call: TRBJ2-7; d_call: TRBD1; v_call: TRBV7-3; cdr3_aa: CASSLGQFYEQYF; cdr3_nt: TGTGCCAGCAGCTTGGGACAGTTCTACGAGCAGTACTTC
clone_size: -; j_call: TRBJ2-5; d_call: -; v_call: TRBV30; cdr3_aa: CAWSWTEQETQYF; cdr3_nt: TGTGCCTGGAGTTGGACAGAACAAGAGACCCAGTACTTC
clone_size: once; j_call: TRBJ2-7; d_call: -; v_call: TRBV30; cdr3_aa: CAWTGPSYEQYF; cdr3_nt: TGTGCCTGGACAGGGCCCTCCTACGAGCAGTACTTC
clone_size: few; j_call: TRBJ2-3; d_call: -; v_call: TRBV5-6; cdr3_aa: CASSPDSGGGTDTQYF; cdr3_nt: TGTGCCAGCAGCCCCGATAGCGGAGGCGGCACAGATACGCAGTATTTT